The rows below give T cell receptor beta chains drawn from one sample of a study of shared clonotypes between healthy human individuals. Assay: immunoSEQ multiplex PCR; the TCRdb copy retains only in-frame clones and omits some. The table includes roughly 2,500,000 clones, over 85% detected once. The source material was naive CD4+ T cells from PBMCs. These receptors were taken from a man younger than 35 in good health. Some clones in this sample may be carry-over from other donors' samples. The CDR3 runs from the conserved cysteine through the conserved F or W. Each record gives: clone size, D gene, V gene, J gene, CDR3 DNA, CDR3 protein. D genes are given only for firm matches. Clone size, where shown, is once, few, many, or a class for clones that have expanded.

>NA|TRBD2|TRBV4-2|TRBJ2-2
TGTGCCAGCAGCCAAGATCCCCGACTAGCGGGAGACACCGGGGAGCTGTTTTTT
CASSQDPRLAGDTGELFF
>NA|TRBD2|TRBV7-3|TRBJ2-5
TGTGCCAGCAGCTTAATGTCGGGACTAGGAGAGACCCAGTACTTC
CASSLMSGLGETQYF
>NA|NA|TRBV10-2|TRBJ2-3
TGCGCCAGCAGGAGGGGTGTCAGCACAGATACGCAGTATTTT
CASRRGVSTDTQYF
>NA|NA|TRBV30|TRBJ2-1
TGTGCCTGGAGTGCCCAACAGCGGATATACAATGAGCAGTTCTTC
CAWSAQQRIYNEQFF
>NA|NA|TRBV4-2|TRBJ2-3
TGTGCCAGCAGCCAATTAGGAGGAAGCACAGATACGCAGTATTTT
CASSQLGGSTDTQYF
>once|NA|TRBV28|TRBJ2-7
TGTGCCAGCATCTCGGGAGGACAGCCGAGGGAGCAGTACTTC
CASISGGQPREQYF
>once|TRBD2|TRBV19|TRBJ2-2
TGTGCCAGCGCGGGACGGGAGGGCTTGAGGACCGGGGAGCTGTTTTTT
CASAGREGLRTGELFF
>NA|NA|TRBV27|TRBJ1-2
TGTGCCAGCAGTCCTATTAACAGGGATACTGATGGCTACACCTTC
CASSPINRDTDGYTF
>NA|NA|TRBV7-6|TRBJ1-3
TGTGCCAGCACCCCGACAGGTGGAAACACCATATATTTT
CASTPTGGNTIYF
>NA|TRBD1|TRBV18|TRBJ2-2
TGTGCCAGCTCATCAACAGGGGACACCGGGGAGCTGTTTTTT
CASSSTGDTGELFF
>NA|NA|TRBV5-1|TRBJ2-7
TGCGCCAGCAGCTCAACACCAGGGGCCTACGAGCAGTACTTC
CASSSTPGAYEQYF
>few|TRBD2|TRBV5-1|TRBJ2-1
TGCGCCAGCGTGTCCGTGACTAGCGTCTACAATGAGCAGTTCTTC
CASVSVTSVYNEQFF
>NA|TRBD1|TRBV25-1|TRBJ1-2
TGTGCCAGCGAGTCCCCAGGGGGAGGCTACACCTTC
CASESPGGGYTF
>NA|NA|TRBV4-2|TRBJ2-1
TGTGCCAGCAGCTGGGATTTGAGGGATTACAATGAGCAGTTCTTC
CASSWDLRDYNEQFF
>NA|NA|TRBV1|TRBJ2-2
TGCACCAGCAGCCTGGGGGAACTCTCAATGGGGGAGCTGTTTTTT
CTSSLGELSMGELFF
>NA|TRBD2|TRBV9|TRBJ2-3
TGTGCCAGCAGCGTAGAGCTAGCGGAGACAGATACGCAGTATTTT
CASSVELAETDTQYF
>NA|NA|TRBV7-9|TRBJ1-5
TGTGCCAGCCAAGCTTGGGAGTACAATCAGCCCCAGCATTTT
CASQAWEYNQPQHF
>NA|TRBD2|TRBV30|TRBJ2-1
TGTGCCTGGATGATGTGGAGCGGGACCACCTACAATGAGCAGTTCTTC
CAWMMWSGTTYNEQFF
>NA|NA|TRBV11-2|TRBJ2-3
TGTGCCAGCAGCTTAGTCCGGGGACTGAGCACAGATACGCAGTATTTT
CASSLVRGLSTDTQYF
>NA|NA|TRBV5-1|TRBJ1-1
TGCGCCAGCAGCCCTGGGATATTGAACACTGAAGCTTTCTTT
CASSPGILNTEAFF
>NA|TRBD2|TRBV4-3|TRBJ2-7
TGCGCCAGCAGCCAGAACCCTAGGGGAGGGTTCGAGCAGTACTTC
CASSQNPRGGFEQYF
>NA|TRBD1|TRBV10-3|TRBJ1-2
TGTGCCATCAGTTCGGACAGGGCCGATGGCTACACCTTC
CAISSDRADGYTF
>NA|TRBD2|TRBV28|TRBJ2-3
TGTGCCAGCAGTTTTGAAAGACTAGCGGAGTCCACAGATACGCAGTATTTT
CASSFERLAESTDTQYF
>once|NA|TRBV7-2|TRBJ2-5
TGTGCCAGCAGGGGGTTAGGAGAGACCCAGTACTTC
CASRGLGETQYF
>NA|NA|TRBV19|TRBJ1-1
TGTGCCAGTAGTATGCGTTCTGTCGGGAACACTGAAGCTTTCTTT
CASSMRSVGNTEAFF
>once|TRBD2|TRBV5-1|TRBJ2-2
TGCGCCAGCAGCTTGGGGACTAGCGGGTTAGACACCGGGGAGCTGTTTTTT
CASSLGTSGLDTGELFF
>NA|NA|TRBV18|TRBJ2-7
TGTGCCAGCTCCCAAATGGCCGACGGGGTAGGCGAGCAGTACTTC
CASSQMADGVGEQYF
>NA|TRBD1|TRBV6-5|TRBJ2-7
TGTGCCAGCAGCTCGGACAGGGGTGCCCCCTACGAGCAGTACTTC
CASSSDRGAPYEQYF
>once|TRBD2|TRBV15|TRBJ2-4
TGTGCCACCAGGCTCCGAGGACTAGCGGCAAACATTCAGTACTTC
CATRLRGLAANIQYF
>NA|NA|TRBV15|TRBJ1-3
TGTGCCACCAGCAGAGCGGGGACCTTGAGAAACACCATATATTTT
CATSRAGTLRNTIYF
>NA|TRBD1|TRBV28|TRBJ1-5
TGTGCCAGCAGTTCTGGACAGGGCTATCAGCCCCAGCATTTT
CASSSGQGYQPQHF